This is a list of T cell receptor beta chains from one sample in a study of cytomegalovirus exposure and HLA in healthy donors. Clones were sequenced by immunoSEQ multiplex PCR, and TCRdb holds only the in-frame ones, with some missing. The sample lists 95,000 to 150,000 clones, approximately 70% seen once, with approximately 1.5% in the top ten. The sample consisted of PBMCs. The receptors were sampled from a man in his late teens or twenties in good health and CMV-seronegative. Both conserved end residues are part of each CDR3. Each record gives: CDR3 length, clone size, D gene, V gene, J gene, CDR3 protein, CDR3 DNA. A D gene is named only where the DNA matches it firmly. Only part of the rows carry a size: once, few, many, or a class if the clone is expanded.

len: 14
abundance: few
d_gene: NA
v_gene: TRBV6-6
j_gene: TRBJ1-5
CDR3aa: CASSPDTRNQPQHF
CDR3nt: TGTGCCAGCAGTCCCGACACTCGCAATCAGCCCCAGCATTTT

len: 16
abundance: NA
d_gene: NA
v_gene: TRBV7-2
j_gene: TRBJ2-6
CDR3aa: CASSLGRVSGANVLTF
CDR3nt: TGTGCCAGCAGCCTAGGACGGGTCTCTGGGGCCAACGTCCTGACTTTC

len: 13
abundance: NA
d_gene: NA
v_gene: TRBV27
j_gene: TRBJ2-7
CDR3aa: CASSLRGSYEQYF
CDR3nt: TGTGCCAGCAGTTTGCGGGGTTCCTACGAGCAGTACTTC

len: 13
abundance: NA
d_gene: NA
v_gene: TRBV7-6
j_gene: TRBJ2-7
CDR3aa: CASSPTARGEQYF
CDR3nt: TGTGCCAGCAGCCCCACTGCCCGCGGCGAGCAGTACTTC

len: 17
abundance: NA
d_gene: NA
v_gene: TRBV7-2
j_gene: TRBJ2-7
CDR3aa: CASSPGTERRGNYEQYF
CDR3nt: TGTGCCAGCAGCCCAGGTACGGAACGGCGGGGAAACTACGAGCAGTACTTC

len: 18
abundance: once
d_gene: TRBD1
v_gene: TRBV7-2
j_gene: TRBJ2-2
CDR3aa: CASSLAGGTGVHTGELFF
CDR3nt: TGTGCCAGCAGCTTAGCGGGGGGGACAGGGGTTCACACCGGGGAGCTGTTTTTT

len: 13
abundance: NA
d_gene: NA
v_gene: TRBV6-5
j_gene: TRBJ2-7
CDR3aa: CASSLTGSYEQYF
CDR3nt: TGTGCCAGCAGTTTGACAGGTTCCTACGAGCAGTACTTC

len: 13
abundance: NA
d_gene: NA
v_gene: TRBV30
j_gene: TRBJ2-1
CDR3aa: CAWSVLGRSEQFF
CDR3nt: TGTGCCTGGAGTGTACTAGGACGTAGTGAGCAGTTCTTC

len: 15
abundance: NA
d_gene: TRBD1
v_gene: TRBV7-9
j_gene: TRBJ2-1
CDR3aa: CASSFPGQGVYEQFF
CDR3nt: TGTGCCAGCAGCTTCCCGGGACAGGGAGTTTATGAGCAGTTCTTC

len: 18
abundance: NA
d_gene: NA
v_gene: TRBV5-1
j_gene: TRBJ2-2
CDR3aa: CASSLGFQVLRDTGELFF
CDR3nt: TGCGCCAGCAGCTTGGGTTTCCAGGTGCTCCGTGACACCGGGGAGCTGTTTTTT

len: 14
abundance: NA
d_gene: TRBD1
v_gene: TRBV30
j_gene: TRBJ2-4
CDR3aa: CAWGQGKNKNIQYF
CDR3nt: TGTGCCTGGGGACAGGGGAAAAACAAAAACATTCAGTACTTC

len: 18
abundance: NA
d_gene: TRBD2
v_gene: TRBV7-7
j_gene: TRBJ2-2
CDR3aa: CASSLELSSGSYTGELFF
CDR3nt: TGTGCCAGCAGCTTAGAGCTATCTAGCGGGAGTTATACCGGGGAGCTGTTTTTT

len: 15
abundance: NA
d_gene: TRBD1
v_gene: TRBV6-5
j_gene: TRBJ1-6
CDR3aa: CASSQSGTDYSPLHF
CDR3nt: TGTGCCAGCAGTCAATCCGGGACAGACTATTCACCCCTCCACTTT

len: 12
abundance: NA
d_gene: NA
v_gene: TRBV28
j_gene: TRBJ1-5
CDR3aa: CASQLEGAPQHF
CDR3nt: TGTGCCAGCCAACTGGAGGGCGCGCCCCAGCATTTT

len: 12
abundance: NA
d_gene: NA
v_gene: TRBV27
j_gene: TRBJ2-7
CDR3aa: CATQHGKGEQYF
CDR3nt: TGTGCCACCCAACACGGGAAGGGCGAGCAGTACTTC

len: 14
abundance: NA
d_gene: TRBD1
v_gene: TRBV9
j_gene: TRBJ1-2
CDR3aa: CASSVGTGPGGYTF
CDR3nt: TGTGCCAGCAGCGTCGGGACAGGGCCCGGCGGCTACACCTTC

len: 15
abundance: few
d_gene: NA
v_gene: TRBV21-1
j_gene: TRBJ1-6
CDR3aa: CASRTGQDYNSPLHF
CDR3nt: TGTGCCAGCAGGACAGGGCAGGATTATAATTCACCCCTCCACTTT